This T cell receptor (beta chain) came from a study of blood T cells in healthy people across ages. This clonotype was detected only a few times. Its antigen remains unidentified. Study-level results: Versus aged donors, long-lived donors had higher diversity and more naive CD4+ cells.

The germline gives CDR1 MDHEN, CDR2 SYDVKM. Trimming cost V 6 bases and J 5 bases, with 19 bases left between them. CDR3 length: 15 residues. The use of a sample-barcoded 5' primer and a J-beta primer mix characterized a second PCR of about 6 to 11 cycles. Each CDR3 protein gets one entry after TCRdb re-called the 5' RACE reads with MiXCR. This table has around 1,000,000 distinct CDR3 sequences, about 25% appearing once. These data were also filed under a second study, of T cells of mothers and their children. Turning to that study: All donors were healthy and Caucasian; they were a few mothers and their six children. Addition of sample barcodes and 2-4 random nucleotides occurred through the M1S primer of the second PCR.

The chain recombines TRBV28 with TRBJ2-5; possibly TRBD2 for D (5 bases). The receptor was isolated from a girl aged 2 to 9 in good health. What was sequenced was blood. CDR3 in amino acids: CASSPRVGIQETQYF. In nucleotides, the CDR3 is TGTGCCAGCAGCCCGAGGGTGGGAATTCAGGAGACCCAGTACTTC.